This T cell receptor beta chain is drawn from a study of technical replicates of blood from a handful of donors. Germline CDR1 reads SEHNR; CDR2 reads FQNEAQ (reference sequence). CDR3 length: 18 amino acids. Unmatched junction bases numbered 13, after V lost 1 base and J lost 1 base. Clones were read by immunoSEQ multiplex PCR, and TCRdb kept only the in-frame ones, dropping some. The table has more than 95,000 clones, 95% seen once; the top ten hold about 0.21%. The sequenced sample consisted of T cells isolated from PBMCs. The receptor was derived from a human donor in good health. This chain connects TRBV7-9 to TRBJ2-7; 7 bases map to TRBD2. The CDR3 protein is CASSLEFRTSSGSYEQYF. CDR3 sequence (DNA): TGTGCCAGCAGCTTAGAATTTAGGACCTCTAGCGGTTCCTACGAGCAGTACTTC.